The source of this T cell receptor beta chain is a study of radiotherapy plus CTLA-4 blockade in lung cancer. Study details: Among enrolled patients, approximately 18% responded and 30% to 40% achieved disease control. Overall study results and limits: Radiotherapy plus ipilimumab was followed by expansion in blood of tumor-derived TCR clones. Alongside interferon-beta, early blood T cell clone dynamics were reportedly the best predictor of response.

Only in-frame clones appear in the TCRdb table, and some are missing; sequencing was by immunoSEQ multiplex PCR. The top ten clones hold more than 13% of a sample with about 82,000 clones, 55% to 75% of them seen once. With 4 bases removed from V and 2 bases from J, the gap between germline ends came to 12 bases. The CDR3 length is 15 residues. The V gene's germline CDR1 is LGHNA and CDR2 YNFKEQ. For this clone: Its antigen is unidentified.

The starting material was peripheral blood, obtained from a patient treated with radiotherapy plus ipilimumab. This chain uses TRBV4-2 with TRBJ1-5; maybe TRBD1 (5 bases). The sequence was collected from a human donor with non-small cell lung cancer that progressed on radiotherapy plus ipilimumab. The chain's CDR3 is CASSPEPGGNQPQHF. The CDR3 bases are TGTGCCAGCAGCCCCGAGCCGGGGGGCAATCAGCCCCAGCATTTT.